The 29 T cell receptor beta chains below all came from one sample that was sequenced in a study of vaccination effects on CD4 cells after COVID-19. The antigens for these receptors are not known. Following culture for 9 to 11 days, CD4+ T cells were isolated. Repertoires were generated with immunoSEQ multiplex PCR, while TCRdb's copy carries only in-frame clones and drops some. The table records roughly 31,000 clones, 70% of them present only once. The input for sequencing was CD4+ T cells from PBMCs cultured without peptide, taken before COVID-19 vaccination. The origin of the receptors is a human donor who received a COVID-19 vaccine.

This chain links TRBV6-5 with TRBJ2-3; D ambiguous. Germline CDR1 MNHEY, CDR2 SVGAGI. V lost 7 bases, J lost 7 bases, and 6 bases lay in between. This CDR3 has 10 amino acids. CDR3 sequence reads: CASTSYTQYF. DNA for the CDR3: TGTGCCAGCACGAGTTATACGCAGTATTTT.

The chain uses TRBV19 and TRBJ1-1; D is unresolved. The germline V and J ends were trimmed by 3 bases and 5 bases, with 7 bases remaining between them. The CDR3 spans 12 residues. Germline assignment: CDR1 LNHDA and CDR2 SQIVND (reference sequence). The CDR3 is CASSIGRTEAFF. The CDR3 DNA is TGTGCCAGTAGTATCGGGCGGACTGAAGCTTTCTTT.

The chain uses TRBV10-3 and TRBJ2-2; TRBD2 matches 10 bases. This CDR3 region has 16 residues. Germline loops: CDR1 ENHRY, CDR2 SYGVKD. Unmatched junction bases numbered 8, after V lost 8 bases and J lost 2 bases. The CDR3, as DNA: TGTGCCATCGGGGCTAGCGGGGGCCTAAACACCGGGGAGCTGTTTTTT. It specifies CAIGASGGLNTGELFF.

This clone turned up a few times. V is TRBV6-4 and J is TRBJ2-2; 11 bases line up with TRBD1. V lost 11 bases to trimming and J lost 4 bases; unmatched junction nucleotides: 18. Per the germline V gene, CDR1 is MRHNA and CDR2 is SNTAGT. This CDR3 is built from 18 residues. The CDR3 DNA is TGTGCCGGTTTGAAATCCGGGACAGGGGGTTTAGGCACCGGGGAGCTGTTTTTT. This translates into CAGLKSGTGGLGTGELFF.

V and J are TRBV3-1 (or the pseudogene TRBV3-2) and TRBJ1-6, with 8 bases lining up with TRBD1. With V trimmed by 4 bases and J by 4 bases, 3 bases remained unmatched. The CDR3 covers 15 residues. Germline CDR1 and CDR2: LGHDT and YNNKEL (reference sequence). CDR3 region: CASSPGTGYNSPLHF. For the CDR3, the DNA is TGTGCCAGCAGCCCAGGGACAGGTTATAATTCACCCCTCCACTTT.

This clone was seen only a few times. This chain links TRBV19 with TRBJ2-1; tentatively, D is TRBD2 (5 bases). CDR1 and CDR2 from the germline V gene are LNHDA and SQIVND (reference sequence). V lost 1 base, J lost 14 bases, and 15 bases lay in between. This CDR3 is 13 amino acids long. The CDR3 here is CASSIVGASREFF. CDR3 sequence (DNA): TGTGCCAGTAGTATAGTAGGCGCCTCGAGGGAGTTCTTC.

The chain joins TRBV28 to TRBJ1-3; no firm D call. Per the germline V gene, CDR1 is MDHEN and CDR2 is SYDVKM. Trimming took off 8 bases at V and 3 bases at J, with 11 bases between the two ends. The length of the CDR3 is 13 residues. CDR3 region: CASGLEIGNTIYF. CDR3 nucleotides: TGTGCCAGCGGGTTGGAGATTGGAAACACCATATATTTT.

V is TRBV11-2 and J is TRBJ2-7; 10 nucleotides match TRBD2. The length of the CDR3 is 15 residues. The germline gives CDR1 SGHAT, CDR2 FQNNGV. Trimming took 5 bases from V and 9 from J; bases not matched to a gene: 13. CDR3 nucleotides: TGTGCCAGCAGCCGCACTAGCGGGGCCTTTAGTGGGCAGTACTTC. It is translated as CASSRTSGAFSGQYF.

The CDR3 DNA reads as TGTGCCAGCAGTAGAGACGCGACTACCATTTCCTACGAGCAGTACTTC. The encoded protein is CASSRDATTISYEQYF. V and J are TRBV27 and TRBJ2-7; possibly TRBD2 for D (5 bases). Germline V gene sequence: CDR1 MNHEY, CDR2 SMNVEV (reference sequence). Trimming took off 5 bases at V and 1 base at J, with 18 bases between the two ends. The CDR3 spans 16 residues.

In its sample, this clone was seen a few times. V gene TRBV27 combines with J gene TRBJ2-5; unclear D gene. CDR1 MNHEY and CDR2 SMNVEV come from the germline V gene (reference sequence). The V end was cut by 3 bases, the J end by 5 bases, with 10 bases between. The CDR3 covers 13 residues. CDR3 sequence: CASSFLGTETQYF. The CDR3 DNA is TGTGCCAGCAGTTTTCTCGGAACGGAGACCCAGTACTTC.

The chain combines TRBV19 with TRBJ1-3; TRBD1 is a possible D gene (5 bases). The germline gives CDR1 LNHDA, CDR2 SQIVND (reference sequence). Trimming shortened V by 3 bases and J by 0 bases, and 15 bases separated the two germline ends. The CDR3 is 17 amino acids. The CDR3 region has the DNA TGTGCCAGTAGTATTGGGGCAGGGATTGGCTCTGGAAACACCATATATTTT. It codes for CASSIGAGIGSGNTIYF.

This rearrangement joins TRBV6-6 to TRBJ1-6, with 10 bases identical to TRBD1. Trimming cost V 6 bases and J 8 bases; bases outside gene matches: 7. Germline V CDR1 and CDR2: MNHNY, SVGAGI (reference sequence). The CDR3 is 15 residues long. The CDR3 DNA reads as TGTGCCAGCAGCCTACGGGGGACAGGGGATTCACCCCTCCACTTT. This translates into CASSLRGTGDSPLHF.

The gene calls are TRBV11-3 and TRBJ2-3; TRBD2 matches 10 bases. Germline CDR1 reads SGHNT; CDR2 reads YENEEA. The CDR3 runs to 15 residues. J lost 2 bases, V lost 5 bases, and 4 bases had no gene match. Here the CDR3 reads CASSLSGGYTDTQYF. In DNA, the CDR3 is TGTGCCAGCAGCCTTAGCGGGGGGTACACAGATACGCAGTATTTT.

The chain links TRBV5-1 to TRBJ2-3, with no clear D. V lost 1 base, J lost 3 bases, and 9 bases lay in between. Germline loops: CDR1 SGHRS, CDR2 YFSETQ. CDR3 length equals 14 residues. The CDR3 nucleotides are TGCGCCAGCAGCTTGCCCAGCAGTACAGATACGCAGTATTTT. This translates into CASSLPSSTDTQYF.

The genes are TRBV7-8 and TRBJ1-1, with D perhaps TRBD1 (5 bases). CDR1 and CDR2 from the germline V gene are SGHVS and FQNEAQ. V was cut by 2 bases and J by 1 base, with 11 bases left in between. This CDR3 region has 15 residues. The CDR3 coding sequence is TGTGCCAGCAGCTTAAATTTCAGGGCGAACACTGAAGCTTTCTTT. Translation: CASSLNFRANTEAFF.

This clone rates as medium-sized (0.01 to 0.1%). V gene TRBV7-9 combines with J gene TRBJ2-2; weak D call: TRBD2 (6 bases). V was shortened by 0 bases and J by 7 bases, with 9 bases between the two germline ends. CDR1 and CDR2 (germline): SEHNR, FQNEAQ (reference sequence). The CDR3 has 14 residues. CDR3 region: CASSLAGGHGELFF. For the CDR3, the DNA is TGTGCCAGCAGCTTAGCAGGAGGGCACGGGGAGCTGTTTTTT.

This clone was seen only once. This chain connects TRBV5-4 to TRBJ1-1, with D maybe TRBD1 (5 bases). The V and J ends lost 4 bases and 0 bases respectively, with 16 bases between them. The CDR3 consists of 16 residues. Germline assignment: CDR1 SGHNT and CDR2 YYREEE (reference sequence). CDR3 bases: TGTGCCAGCAGCGACCGGGACTTCGACTTGAACACTGAAGCTTTCTTT. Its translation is CASSDRDFDLNTEAFF.

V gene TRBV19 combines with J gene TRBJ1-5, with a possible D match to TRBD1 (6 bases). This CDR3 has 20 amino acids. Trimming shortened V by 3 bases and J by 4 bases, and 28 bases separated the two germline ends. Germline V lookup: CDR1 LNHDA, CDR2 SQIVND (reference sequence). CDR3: CASSIGYQDPGVGRNQPQHF. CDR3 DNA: TGTGCCAGTAGTATTGGGTACCAAGATCCAGGGGTAGGGCGGAATCAGCCCCAGCATTTT.

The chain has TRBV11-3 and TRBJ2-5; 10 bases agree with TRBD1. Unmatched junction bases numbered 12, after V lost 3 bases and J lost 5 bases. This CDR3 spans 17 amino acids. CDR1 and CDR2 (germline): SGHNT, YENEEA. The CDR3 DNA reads TGTGCCAGCAGCTTCGGAACCGGGACAGGGGTTAGCGAGACCCAGTACTTC. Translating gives CASSFGTGTGVSETQYF.

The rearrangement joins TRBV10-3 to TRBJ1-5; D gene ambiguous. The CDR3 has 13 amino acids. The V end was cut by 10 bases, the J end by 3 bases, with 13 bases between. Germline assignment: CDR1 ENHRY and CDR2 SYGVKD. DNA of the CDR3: TGTGCCAGCAGCAAGAATTCCAATCAGCCCCAGCATTTT. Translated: CASSKNSNQPQHF.

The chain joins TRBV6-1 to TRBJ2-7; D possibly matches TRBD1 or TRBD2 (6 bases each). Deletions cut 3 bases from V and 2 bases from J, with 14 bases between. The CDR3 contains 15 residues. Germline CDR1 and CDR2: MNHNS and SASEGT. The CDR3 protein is CASSEGGGIAYEQYF. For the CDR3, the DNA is TGTGCCAGCAGTGAGGGGGGCGGGATAGCCTACGAGCAGTACTTC.

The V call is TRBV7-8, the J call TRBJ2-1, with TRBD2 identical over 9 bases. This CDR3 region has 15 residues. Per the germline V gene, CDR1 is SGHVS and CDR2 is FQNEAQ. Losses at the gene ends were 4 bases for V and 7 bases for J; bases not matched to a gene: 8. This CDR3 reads CASSSFGGGANEQFF. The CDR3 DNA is TGTGCCAGCAGCTCGTTTGGCGGGGGGGCAAATGAGCAGTTCTTC. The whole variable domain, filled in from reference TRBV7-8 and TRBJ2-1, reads GAGVSQSPRYKVAKRGQDVALRCDPISGHVSLFWYQQALGQGPEFLTYFQNEAQLDKSGLPSDRFFAERPEGSVSTLKIQRTQQEDSAVYLCASSSFGGGANEQFFGPGTRLTVL.

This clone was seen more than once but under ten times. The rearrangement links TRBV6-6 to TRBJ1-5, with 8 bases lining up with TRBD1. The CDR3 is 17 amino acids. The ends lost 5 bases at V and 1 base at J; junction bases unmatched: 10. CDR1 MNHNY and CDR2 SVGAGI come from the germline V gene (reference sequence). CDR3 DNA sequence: TGTGCCAGCAGTCGCTCGGACAGGGCCCTAAGCAATCAGCCCCAGCATTTT. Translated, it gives CASSRSDRALSNQPQHF.

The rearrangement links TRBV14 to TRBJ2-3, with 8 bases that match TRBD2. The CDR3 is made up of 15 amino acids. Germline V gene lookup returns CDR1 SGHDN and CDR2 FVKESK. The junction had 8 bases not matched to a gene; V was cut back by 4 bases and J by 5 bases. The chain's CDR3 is CASSRYGGGLDTQYF. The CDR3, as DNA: TGTGCCAGCAGCCGGTATGGCGGGGGGCTAGATACGCAGTATTTT.

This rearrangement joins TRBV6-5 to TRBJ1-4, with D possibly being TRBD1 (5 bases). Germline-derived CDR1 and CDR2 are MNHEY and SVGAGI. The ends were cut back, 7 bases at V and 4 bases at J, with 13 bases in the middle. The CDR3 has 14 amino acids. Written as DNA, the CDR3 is TGTGCCAGCAAGACCGGGGGATTTAATGAAAAACTGTTTTTT. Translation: CASKTGGFNEKLFF.

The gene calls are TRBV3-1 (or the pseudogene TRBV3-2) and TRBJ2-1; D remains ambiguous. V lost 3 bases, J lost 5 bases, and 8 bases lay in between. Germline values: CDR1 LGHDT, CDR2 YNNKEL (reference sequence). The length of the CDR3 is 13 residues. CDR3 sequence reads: CASSQKSNNEQFF. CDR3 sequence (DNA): TGTGCCAGCAGCCAGAAAAGTAACAATGAGCAGTTCTTC.

CDR3 loop: CASRSGQGTYNEQFF. The CDR3 DNA reads as TGTGCCAGCAGATCGGGACAGGGGACCTACAATGAGCAGTTCTTC. This chain joins TRBV6-5 and TRBJ2-1; 10 bases match TRBD1. The CDR3 covers 15 residues. Unmatched junction bases numbered 4, after V lost 6 bases and J lost 2 bases. The V gene's germline CDR1 is MNHEY and CDR2 SVGAGI.

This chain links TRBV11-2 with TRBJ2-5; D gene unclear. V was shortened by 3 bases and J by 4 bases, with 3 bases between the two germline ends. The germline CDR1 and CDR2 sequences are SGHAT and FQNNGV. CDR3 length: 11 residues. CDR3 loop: CASSLRETQYF. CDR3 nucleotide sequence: TGTGCCAGCAGCTTGAGAGAGACCCAGTACTTC.

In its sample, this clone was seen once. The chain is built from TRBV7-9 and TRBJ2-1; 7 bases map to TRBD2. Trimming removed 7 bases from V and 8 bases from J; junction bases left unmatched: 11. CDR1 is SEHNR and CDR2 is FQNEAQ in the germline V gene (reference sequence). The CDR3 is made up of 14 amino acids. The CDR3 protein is CASTGLAERDEQFF. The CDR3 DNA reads TGTGCCAGCACAGGCCTAGCGGAGAGGGATGAGCAGTTCTTC.